Below, 14 T cell receptor beta chains from the same sample are listed, as sequenced in a study of blood T cells in healthy people across ages. Next came a second PCR, run for roughly 7 to 12 cycles, which used a sample-barcoded 5' primer along with a J-beta primer mix. TCRdb re-called the 5' RACE reads with MiXCR, one entry per CDR3 protein. The sample consists of 650,000 to 1,000,000 distinct CDR3 sequences, about 42% of them appearing once. The specimen sequenced was blood. The receptors shown here come from a man at least 80 years old in good health.

The V and J genes are TRBV6-6 and TRBJ1-6; the D is unclear. The CDR3 extends over 12 amino acids. Germline CDR1 is MNHNY and CDR2 is SVGAGI (reference sequence). Trimming left V 5 bases short and J 9 bases short, with 8 bases between. Here the CDR3 DNA reads TGTGCCAGCAGTACAGAAGTTTCACCCCTCCACTTT. The encoded protein is CASSTEVSPLHF.

V gene TRBV27 combines with J gene TRBJ1-1, with a weak D call TRBD1 (5 bases). The length of the CDR3 is 16 residues. CDR1 and CDR2 (germline): MNHEY, SMNVEV (reference sequence). Trimming removed 3 bases from V and 1 base from J, with 15 bases in between. The CDR3 bases are TGTGCCAGCAGTTTTTATTCGACAGCCGGGAACACTGAAGCTTTCTTT. Translated, it gives CASSFYSTAGNTEAFF.

This clonotype was picked up a small number of times. The CDR3 DNA is TGCAGTGCGGTCCGGGACTACTCCTACGAGCAGTACTTC. As protein: CSAVRDYSYEQYF. The chain uses TRBV20-1 and TRBJ2-7, with 7 positions matching TRBD2. CDR3 length: 13 amino acids. Germline-derived CDR1 and CDR2 are DFQATT and SNEGSKA (reference sequence). V was clipped by 6 bases and J by 0 bases; unmatched bases: 5.

This rearrangement joins TRBV7-7 to TRBJ2-3; TRBD2 matches 11 bases. Trimming removed 5 bases from V and 5 bases from J; junction bases left unmatched: 6. CDR1 is SSHAT and CDR2 is FNYEAQ in the germline V gene (reference sequence). The CDR3 has 15 amino acids. The CDR3 DNA follows: TGTGCCAGCAGCCCCCGACTAGCGGGAAGAGATACGCAGTATTTT. Protein sequence: CASSPRLAGRDTQYF.

As to this clonotype: This may stem from a read error, because a much larger clone lies one nucleotide away. The rearrangement joins TRBV9 to TRBJ2-1, with D possibly TRBD1 on 5 matching bases. CDR1 SGDLS and CDR2 YYNGEE come from the germline V gene. The length of the CDR3 is 12 residues. V lost 3 bases to trimming and J lost 6 bases, with 7 bases between them. The CDR3 DNA follows: TGTGCCAGCAGCGCAGGGATCAATGAGCAGTTCTTC. This codes for CASSAGINEQFF.

This clonotype showed up just a few times. The chain combines TRBV20-1 with TRBJ2-7; 8 bases agree with TRBD1. This CDR3 spans 13 amino acids. The trim removed 7 bases at V and 1 base at J, leaving 6 bases unmatched. Germline V gene lookup returns CDR1 DFQATT and CDR2 SNEGSKA (reference sequence). CDR3 residues: CSVNGQGSYEQYF. CDR3 in DNA: TGCAGTGTCAACGGACAGGGATCCTACGAGCAGTACTTC.

V usage is TRBV4-1 and J usage is TRBJ2-3; weak D call: TRBD1 (5 bases). This CDR3 contains 15 residues. CDR1 and CDR2 (germline): MGHRA, YSYEKL. The V and J ends lost 1 base and 3 bases respectively, with 11 bases between them. Here the CDR3 reads CASSQVPAGTDTQYF. The CDR3 nucleotides read TGCGCCAGCAGCCAAGTCCCCGCAGGGACAGATACGCAGTATTTT.

The chain couples TRBV2 to TRBJ2-7, with D possibly being TRBD1 (5 bases). Germline V gene lookup returns CDR1 SNHLY and CDR2 FYNNEI. This CDR3 has 15 residues. Trimming left V 5 bases short and J 2 bases short, with 16 bases between. The CDR3, as DNA: TGTGCCAGCAGTAAGGGGATAGACCCGGCCTACGAGCAGTACTTC. Protein: CASSKGIDPAYEQYF.

The chain couples TRBV29-1 to TRBJ2-1, with 7 bases lining up with TRBD1. Germline assignment: CDR1 SQVTM and CDR2 ANQGSEA. J gave up 6 bases and V 4 bases, and 21 bases lay outside the gene matches. This CDR3 is built from 18 residues. CDR3 region: CSVVGVGGARIGRNEQFF. In DNA, the CDR3 is TGCAGCGTTGTAGGGGTAGGGGGCGCGAGAATAGGACGCAATGAGCAGTTCTTC.

The sample holds a few counts of this clonotype. The rearrangement uses TRBV5-1 and TRBJ2-2, with 11 bases aligning to TRBD2. With V trimmed by 4 bases and J by 4 bases, 6 bases remained unmatched. The CDR3 runs to 16 residues. Per the germline V gene, CDR1 is SGHRS and CDR2 is YFSETQ. The chain's CDR3 is CASSLTSGSPTGELFF. The CDR3 DNA sequence: TGCGCCAGCAGCCTAACTAGCGGGAGCCCCACCGGGGAGCTGTTTTTT.

This clonotype has more than one count but fewer than ten. The chain employs TRBV5-1 and TRBJ2-1; 8 nucleotides agree with TRBD1. Germline CDR1 is SGHRS and CDR2 is YFSETQ. The CDR3 totals 13 residues. V lost 3 bases to trimming and J lost 7 bases; unmatched junction nucleotides: 3. DNA for the CDR3: TGCGCCAGCAGCTCGGACAGGGTGAATGAGCAGTTCTTC. Protein sequence: CASSSDRVNEQFF.

This clonotype has just a few counts. This chain joins TRBV29-1 and TRBJ1-1; 7 nucleotides line up with TRBD1. The V segment lost 5 bases and the J segment 5 bases; nucleotides outside the gene matches: 5. The CDR3 totals 12 residues. From germline, CDR1 is SQVTM and CDR2 ANQGSEA. The CDR3 is CSVRRGQTEAFF. As DNA, the CDR3 is TGCAGCGTTCGTAGGGGGCAAACTGAAGCTTTCTTT.

This clonotype was seen ten or more times. This sequence joins TRBV29-1 and TRBJ2-3; 8 bases agree with TRBD2. Germline-derived CDR1 and CDR2 are SQVTM and ANQGSEA. The CDR3 contains 12 residues. Losses at the gene ends were 7 bases for V and 5 bases for J; bases not matched to a gene: 5. CDR3 coding DNA: TGCAGCGGGATTAGCGGGATAGATACGCAGTATTTT. Translated: CSGISGIDTQYF.

This clonotype has just a few counts. The rearrangement uses TRBV20-1 and TRBJ2-1; 10 positions agree with TRBD1. The CDR3 runs 14 residues. CDR1 DFQATT and CDR2 SNEGSKA come from the germline V gene (reference sequence). Trimming cost V 5 bases and J 9 bases; bases outside gene matches: 10. The CDR3 loop is CSADTGTGAREQFF. DNA for the CDR3: TGCAGTGCTGATACCGGGACAGGGGCGCGTGAGCAGTTCTTC.